Each of the 30 T cell receptor beta chains below was sequenced from the same sample in a study of early T cells in non-severe SARS-CoV-2 infection. MiXCR was run by TCRdb on the 5' RACE reads, yielding one entry per CDR3 protein. The sample lists approximately 70,000 distinct CDR3 sequences, about 11% occurring once. The sample consisted of whole blood. These receptor sequences come from an adult who was a healthcare worker with PCR-confirmed SARS-CoV-2 infection or an uninfected control (not recorded which).

This chain uses TRBV6-5 with TRBJ2-7; tentative D call: TRBD1 (6 bases). Per germline, CDR1 MNHEY and CDR2 SVGAGI. The CDR3 has 14 amino acids. V gave up 6 bases and J gave up 0 bases, with 12 bases separating them. CDR3 in amino acids: CASRLQGYSYEQYF. The CDR3 DNA reads as TGTGCCAGCAGATTACAGGGATACTCCTACGAGCAGTACTTC.

This chain joins TRBV6-2 or TRBV6-3 and TRBJ2-1; D may be TRBD1 (7 bases). The CDR3 has 15 amino acids. Trimming pared 7 bases from V and 7 bases from J, leaving 20 bases between. CDR1 and CDR2 (germline): MNHEY, SVGEGT. The CDR3 here is CASNQGGLLQNEQFF. The CDR3 DNA reads TGTGCCAGCAACCAGGGGGGTCTTTTACAAAATGAGCAGTTCTTC.

This clonotype was recorded at least ten times. The V call is TRBV27, the J call TRBJ2-7; D may be TRBD1 (5 bases). The CDR3 loop spans 14 amino acids. V was pared by 7 bases and J by 4 bases, with 17 bases between. Germline V lookup: CDR1 MNHEY, CDR2 SMNVEV (reference sequence). The DNA for the CDR3 is TGTGCCAGCACCAGGACATTCGGGCAATACGAGCAGTACTTC. Amino acids: CASTRTFGQYEQYF.

This clonotype was counted many times. The J gene is TRBJ1-1, the V gene TRBV29-1; the D is unclear. Trimming stripped 7 bases from V and 0 bases from J, with 9 bases between. The germline V gene encodes CDR1 SQVTM and CDR2 ANQGSEA. The CDR3 totals 12 residues. CDR3 loop: CSGWALNTEAFF. The CDR3 coding sequence is TGCAGCGGGTGGGCGCTGAACACTGAAGCTTTCTTT.

V gene TRBV13 combines with J gene TRBJ1-4; TRBD1 agrees at 9 bases. Losses at the gene ends were 5 bases for V and 4 bases for J; bases not matched to a gene: 5. The V gene's germline CDR1 is PRHDT and CDR2 FYEKMQ (reference sequence). The CDR3 consists of 15 residues. The CDR3 is CASSTRQGGNEKLFF. The CDR3, as DNA: TGTGCCAGCAGCACCCGACAGGGGGGTAATGAAAAACTGTTTTTT. Full variable domain (remainder filled in from reference TRBV13 and TRBJ1-4): AAGVIQSPRHLIKEKRETATLKCYPIPRHDTVYWYQQGPGQDPQFLISFYEKMQSDKGSIPDRFSAQQFSDYHSELNMSSLELGDSALYFCASSTRQGGNEKLFFGSGTQLSVL.

The rearrangement uses TRBV29-1 and TRBJ2-1; 10 nucleotides align to TRBD2. This CDR3 contains 14 residues. Germline loops: CDR1 SQVTM, CDR2 ANQGSEA. The J segment lost 2 bases and the V segment lost 6 bases, leaving 4 bases of the junction unmatched. The CDR3 DNA follows: TGCAGCGTCACCCTAGCGGGAGCCTACAATGAGCAGTTCTTC. It yields the protein CSVTLAGAYNEQFF.

In its sample, this clonotype was seen a few times. The V gene is TRBV29-1, the J gene TRBJ1-1; D ambiguous. CDR1 and CDR2 (germline): SQVTM, ANQGSEA. V gave up 4 bases and J gave up 4 bases, with 13 bases separating them. This CDR3 comprises 13 residues. The CDR3 DNA reads TGCAGCGTTGCTCAAATGGTCGGCACTGAAGCTTTCTTT. Its translation: CSVAQMVGTEAFF.

This clonotype was counted many times. V usage is TRBV20-1 and J usage is TRBJ2-5; D uncertain. The CDR3 consists of 11 residues. The germline CDR1 and CDR2 sequences are DFQATT and SNEGSKA (reference sequence). The CDR3 DNA reads TGCAGGGTCGGGCGTTCAGAGACCCAGTACTTC. Its translation is CRVGRSETQYF.

A few counts support this clonotype. The chain is built from TRBV19 and TRBJ2-1; D assignment may be TRBD1 or TRBD2 (5 bases each). The CDR3 extends over 13 amino acids. Germline V gene lookup returns CDR1 LNHDA and CDR2 SQIVND (reference sequence). CDR3 bases: TGTGCTACGGCAGATCAACTAGGGGATGAGCAGTTCTTC. This gives the protein CATADQLGDEQFF.

On this clonotype: The junction does not match germline at one end; this may be a read error. The V and J genes are TRBV7-2 and TRBJ2-3, with D unresolved. This CDR3 contains 13 residues. Germline V CDR1 and CDR2: SGHTA, FQGNSA. Here the CDR3 reads CASTLRQSQTQYF. CDR3 DNA: TGTGCCAGCACCTTACGGCAAAGCCAGACGCAGTATTTT.

The chain has TRBV18 and TRBJ2-1; 10 bases align to TRBD2. The V gene end was trimmed by 0 bases and the J gene end by 8 bases; junction bases not matched to a gene: 7. From germline, CDR1 is KGHSH and CDR2 LQKENI. The length of the CDR3 is 16 residues. CDR3 in amino acids: CASSPPASGGGDEQFF. The CDR3 DNA reads TGTGCCAGCTCACCACCGGCTAGCGGGGGTGGCGATGAGCAGTTCTTC.

Note on this clonotype: This may be a read error: a much more frequent sequence differs by one nucleotide. The chain employs TRBV6-2 or TRBV6-3 and TRBJ1-2; possible D gene TRBD1, 6 bases. This CDR3 is built from 13 residues. CDR1 is MNHEY, CDR2 SVGEGT, per germline. CDR3 DNA sequence: TGTGGCAGCAGTCGGACAGCTAACTATGGCTACACCTTC. This codes for CGSSRTANYGYTF.

This clonotype was seen many times. The chain uses TRBV29-1 and TRBJ1-2; 10 bases map to TRBD1. The trim removed 6 bases at V and 4 bases at J, leaving 2 bases unmatched. This CDR3 is built from 12 residues. The germline V gene has CDR1 SQVTM and CDR2 ANQGSEA. The CDR3 region has the DNA TGCAGCGTGGACAGGGGGGGCTATGGCTACACCTTC. Protein: CSVDRGGYGYTF.

The chain uses TRBV29-1 and TRBJ2-3, with TRBD2 matching 7 bases. This CDR3 contains 15 residues. The germline V gene encodes CDR1 SQVTM and CDR2 ANQGSEA. V lost 3 bases to trimming and J lost 3 bases; unmatched junction nucleotides: 9. CDR3 sequence reads: CSVEDVGLTTDTQYF. In DNA form, the CDR3 reads TGCAGCGTTGAGGATGTGGGACTAACGACAGATACGCAGTATTTT.

This clonotype was seen a few times. The V and J genes are TRBV3-1 and TRBJ2-1, with D possibly TRBD2 on 6 matching bases. The germline CDR1 and CDR2 sequences are LGHDT and YNNKEL (reference sequence). Trimming took off 4 bases at V and 10 bases at J, with 17 bases between the two ends. The CDR3 spans 14 residues. CDR3 sequence: CASSRRDSGPEQFF. The CDR3 region has the DNA TGTGCCAGCAGCCGCCGGGACTCCGGACCGGAGCAGTTCTTC.

This clonotype has ten or more counts. This chain links TRBV20-1 with TRBJ2-7; D is unresolved. There are 12 residues in the CDR3. From germline, CDR1 is DFQATT and CDR2 SNEGSKA (reference sequence). Trimming took 1 base from V and 4 from J, leaving 8 bases between them. CDR3 loop: CSARVSDYEQYF. The CDR3 coding sequence is TGCAGTGCTAGAGTATCCGATTACGAGCAGTACTTC.

This clonotype was picked up a small number of times. The chain has TRBV20-1 and TRBJ2-3; D is perhaps TRBD2 (6 bases). V lost 4 bases and J 3 bases, leaving 20 bases between the germline ends. The CDR3 is made up of 16 amino acids. Germline V gives CDR1 DFQATT, CDR2 SNEGSKA (reference sequence). The CDR3 region has the DNA TGCAGTGCTACACTCGCGGGGAGGCTTAGAACAGATACGCAGTATTTT. Encoded protein: CSATLAGRLRTDTQYF.

This clonotype showed up just a few times. The chain has TRBV15 and TRBJ2-1; TRBD1 matches 8 bases. Germline CDR1 is LNHNV and CDR2 is YYDKDF (reference sequence). The CDR3 has 15 residues. V shed 3 bases, J shed 3 bases, and the junction held 4 bases outside the gene matches. CDR3 nucleotide sequence: TGTGCCACCAGCAGTCCAGGGGGCTTCTACAATGAGCAGTTCTTC. Residues: CATSSPGGFYNEQFF.

This clonotype has only a few counts. V and J are TRBV6-2 or TRBV6-3 and TRBJ2-3; a possible D gene is TRBD2 (7 bases). CDR3 length equals 15 residues. The germline gives CDR1 MNHEY, CDR2 SVGEGT. The V end lost 3 bases, the J end lost 5 bases, and 15 bases lay between the germline ends. The CDR3 DNA sequence: TGTGCCAGCAGTTATCTTCCTAGGGGGGGAGATACGCAGTATTTT. Residues: CASSYLPRGGDTQYF.

This clonotype was found a few times. The V and J genes are TRBV6-1 and TRBJ2-1; a possible D gene is TRBD1 (5 bases). The CDR3 totals 16 residues. The V end lost 2 bases, the J end lost 2 bases, and 13 bases lay between the germline ends. The germline V gene encodes CDR1 MNHNS and CDR2 SASEGT. CDR3 DNA: TGTGCCAGCAGTGAATATCCCCAGGGCGCCTACAATGAGCAGTTCTTC. Residues: CASSEYPQGAYNEQFF.

This clonotype has more than one count but fewer than ten. The CDR3 DNA sequence: TGCAGTGCTAGCGTCGACATGGGACAGAACTACGAGCAGTACTTC. Protein product: CSASVDMGQNYEQYF. The V and J genes are TRBV20-1 and TRBJ2-7, with TRBD1 matching over 7 bases. With V trimmed by 3 bases and J by 3 bases, 11 bases remained unmatched. This CDR3 comprises 15 residues. Per germline, CDR1 DFQATT and CDR2 SNEGSKA (reference sequence).

This clonotype was observed a handful of times. The chain recombines TRBV15 with TRBJ1-3, with a weak D call TRBD1 (5 bases). The germline V and J ends were trimmed by 8 bases and 0 bases, with 14 bases remaining between them. The CDR3 has 15 amino acids. Germline assignment: CDR1 LNHNV and CDR2 YYDKDF (reference sequence). CDR3: CATGGKGTSGNTIYF. The DNA of the CDR3 is TGTGCCACCGGAGGGAAGGGGACCTCTGGAAACACCATATATTTT.

This clonotype was counted ten times or more. The chain links TRBV5-1 to TRBJ2-5, with D possibly matching TRBD2 (5 bases). CDR1 is SGHRS and CDR2 is YFSETQ in the germline V gene. The ends were cut back, 0 bases at V and 8 bases at J, with 8 bases in the middle. The CDR3 loop spans 12 amino acids. CDR3 in DNA: TGCGCCAGCAGCTTGGCCGGGGAAACCCAGTACTTC. It is translated as CASSLAGETQYF.

This clonotype appeared a single time. Compared with germline, one end of the junction differs, possibly owing to a read error. The chain has TRBV7-2 and TRBJ1-1, with D maybe TRBD1 (6 bases). Germline assignment: CDR1 SGHTA and CDR2 FQGNSA. This CDR3 is built from 16 residues. CDR3 DNA: TGTGCCAGCAGCGCCCGACAGGTCCCAGTGAACGCTGAAGCTTTCTTT. Translating it yields CASSARQVPVNAEAFF.

The CDR3 DNA is TGTGCCAGCAGCCAAGATCTCCTACGGGGCAACATTCAGTACTTC. The encoded protein is CASSQDLLRGNIQYF. V is TRBV3-1 and J is TRBJ2-4; the D gene could be TRBD1 or TRBD2 (5 bases each). Germline V gene sequence: CDR1 LGHDT, CDR2 YNNKEL (reference sequence). This CDR3 comprises 15 residues. V lost 0 bases and J lost 7, with 13 bases in between.

The rearrangement uses TRBV7-9 and TRBJ2-3; 12 positions match TRBD2. The germline V gene encodes CDR1 SEHNR and CDR2 FQNEAQ (reference sequence). The junction had 4 bases not matched to a gene; V was cut back by 6 bases and J by 3 bases. This CDR3 spans 15 amino acids. The CDR3 is CASSYGTSGTDTQYF. In DNA, the CDR3 is TGTGCCAGCAGTTATGGGACTAGCGGGACAGATACGCAGTATTTT.

This clonotype was counted at least ten times. The rearrangement joins TRBV6-2 or TRBV6-3 to TRBJ2-1; no clear D. CDR3 length equals 12 residues. V was cut by 4 bases and J by 9 bases, with 10 bases left in between. Germline V CDR1 and CDR2: MNHEY, SVGEGT. CDR3 amino acids: CASSSRVGEQFF. CDR3 nucleotide sequence: TGTGCCAGCAGTTCCCGTGTTGGTGAGCAGTTCTTC.

The chain carries TRBV11-2 and TRBJ2-3, with D perhaps TRBD1 (6 bases). Germline V gene lookup returns CDR1 SGHAT and CDR2 FQNNGV. The CDR3 contains 14 residues. The V end lost 5 bases, the J end lost 4 bases, and 13 bases lay between the germline ends. DNA of the CDR3: TGTGCCAGCAGCACGGACAGAACGTCAGATACGCAGTATTTT. Its translation: CASSTDRTSDTQYF.

The CDR3 reads CASSQQGLSLSGANVLTF. For the CDR3, the DNA is TGTGCCAGCAGCCAGCAGGGTCTATCCCTCTCTGGGGCCAACGTCCTGACTTTC. The V and J genes are TRBV3-1 and TRBJ2-6, with a weak D call TRBD1 (5 bases). Between the trimmed V and J ends, which lost 3 bases and 0 bases, there was a span of 15 bases. From germline, CDR1 is LGHDT and CDR2 YNNKEL (reference sequence). CDR3 length: 18 residues.

The sample holds a few counts of this clonotype. The V gene is TRBV29-1, the J gene TRBJ2-7; D gene ambiguous. Germline lookup yields CDR1 SQVTM and CDR2 ANQGSEA. Trimming took off 4 bases at V and 0 bases at J, with 7 bases between the two ends. The CDR3 sequence is 12 residues long. The CDR3 DNA reads TGCAGCGTTGTAGTTAGCTCCTACGAGCAGTACTTC. It encodes CSVVVSSYEQYF.